These 16 T cell receptor beta chains were sequenced from one sample in a study of CD8 T cell repertoires and HIV-1 epitope variants. These receptors have no known antigen. This table comes from immunoSEQ multiplex PCR, and its TCRdb copy is limited to in-frame clones, with some not included. The sample carries 6,000 to 6,500 clones, 65% to 70% recorded once. The sequenced sample was cultured CD8+ T cells derived from PBMCs. These TCRs come from a male donor with HIV.

The chain recombines TRBV10-3 with TRBJ1-2; no clear D. Germline V gives CDR1 ENHRY, CDR2 SYGVKD. Trimming cost V 8 bases and J 0 bases, with 13 bases left between them. CDR3 length: 14 residues. CDR3 DNA: TGTGCCATCTTAGCGCAAAACCCTAACTATGGCTACACCTTC. Translation gives CAILAQNPNYGYTF.

The chain combines TRBV9 with TRBJ2-5, with TRBD2 matching 10 bases. CDR3 length: 15 amino acids. V was pared by 3 bases and J by 3 bases, with 5 bases of the junction left unmatched. CDR1 is SGDLS, CDR2 YYNGEE, per germline. CDR3 sequence (DNA): TGTGCCAGCAGCGGGATAGCGGGGGGAGAAGAGACCCAGTACTTC. It codes for CASSGIAGGEETQYF.

The chain uses TRBV5-1 and TRBJ2-1; 10 positions agree with TRBD2. The CDR3 has 16 amino acids. Unmatched junction bases numbered 9, after V lost 5 bases and J lost 4 bases. The germline gives CDR1 SGHRS, CDR2 YFSETQ. CDR3 sequence (DNA): TGCGCCAGCAGGGACCCTAGCGGGAGATCGTACAATGAGCAGTTCTTC. Translation gives CASRDPSGRSYNEQFF. The whole variable domain, filled in from reference TRBV5-1 and TRBJ2-1, reads KAGVTQTPRYLIKTRGQQVTLSCSPISGHRSVSWYQQTPGQGLQFLFEYFSETQRNKGNFPGRFSGRQFSNSRSEMNVSTLELGDSALYLCASRDPSGRSYNEQFFGPGTRLTVL.

This sequence joins TRBV10-3 and TRBJ2-7; tentative D call: TRBD2 (5 bases). Germline CDR1 and CDR2: ENHRY and SYGVKD. The ends were cut back, 6 bases at V and 2 bases at J, with 8 bases in the middle. This CDR3 has 12 amino acids. The CDR3 protein is CAIRTEAYEQYF. The CDR3, as DNA: TGTGCCATCAGGACGGAGGCCTACGAGCAGTACTTC.

The chain couples TRBV5-1 to TRBJ2-1; 11 positions agree with TRBD2. The CDR3 extends over 17 amino acids. The V gene's germline CDR1 is SGHRS and CDR2 YFSETQ. Losses at the gene ends were 0 bases for V and 6 bases for J; bases not matched to a gene: 8. The CDR3 DNA is TGCGCCAGCAGCTTGGGTGATAGCGGGGGGGCCTCCAATGAGCAGTTCTTC. Protein sequence: CASSLGDSGGASNEQFF.

The rearrangement uses TRBV5-8 and TRBJ2-7, with 7 nucleotides matching TRBD1. Trimming cost V 0 bases and J 0 bases; bases outside gene matches: 3. Per the germline V gene, CDR1 is SGHTS and CDR2 is YDEGEE. There are 15 residues in the CDR3. The CDR3 region has the DNA TGTGCCAGCAGCTTGGGGGACAGTGACTCCTACGAGCAGTACTTC. Translating it yields CASSLGDSDSYEQYF.

The CDR3: CASSQEAGLGDTQYF. In DNA, the CDR3 is TGCGCCAGCAGCCAAGAGGCGGGGCTCGGGGATACGCAGTATTTT. The chain has TRBV4-3 and TRBJ2-3, with D possibly being TRBD2 (6 bases). The V gene's germline CDR1 is LGHNA and CDR2 YSLEER. Deletions cut 0 bases from V and 6 bases from J, with 13 bases between. The CDR3 length is 15 residues.

The rearrangement joins TRBV27 to TRBJ2-1; TRBD2 aligns across 8 bases. The CDR3 runs to 14 residues. Germline V gene data show CDR1 as MNHEY and CDR2 as SMNVEV (reference sequence). Trimming cost V 7 bases and J 9 bases; bases outside gene matches: 11. CDR3 DNA sequence: TGTGCCAGCATTCGACCGGGACTAGGCCGTGAGCAGTTCTTC. It translates to CASIRPGLGREQFF.

The chain uses TRBV2 and TRBJ2-7, with 9 bases fitting TRBD1. This CDR3 has 15 residues. Germline V CDR1 and CDR2: SNHLY, FYNNEI. Trimming cost V 3 bases and J 5 bases; bases outside gene matches: 8. The CDR3 sequence is CASSEAFGTGNEQYF. The CDR3 DNA reads as TGTGCCAGCAGTGAGGCGTTCGGGACAGGGAACGAGCAGTACTTC.

The chain has TRBV5-8 and TRBJ2-1; 8 bases are shared with TRBD2. Trimming removed 2 bases from V and 5 bases from J; junction bases left unmatched: 9. This CDR3 contains 16 residues. In germline, CDR1 is SGHTS, CDR2 YDEGEE. The CDR3 DNA reads TGTGCCAGCAGCTTTGTGGGACTAGATAGAGACAATGAGCAGTTCTTC. This sequence encodes CASSFVGLDRDNEQFF. The full variable domain, completed using reference TRBV5-8 and TRBJ2-1, is EAGVTQSPTHLIKTRGQQATLRCSPISGHTSVYWYQQALGLGLQFLLWYDEGEERNRGNFPPRFSGRQFPNYSSELNVNALELEDSALYLCASSFVGLDRDNEQFFGPGTRLTVL.

J is TRBJ2-5 and V is TRBV27; 7 bases match TRBD1. The J call may be mistaken, given a closer DNA end match to TRBJ2-7. The CDR3 contains 16 residues. The V gene's germline CDR1 is MNHEY and CDR2 SMNVEV (reference sequence). In DNA, the CDR3 is TGTGCCAGCAGTTTAACCGGGACAGAAAACTCCTACGAGCAGTACTTC. It yields the protein CASSLTGTENSYEQYF.

This clone is medium-sized by share. The rearrangement joins TRBV7-9 to TRBJ2-1; 10 bases agree with TRBD2. This CDR3 region has 17 residues. V shed 2 bases and J 0 bases; nucleotides not matched to a gene: 4. Germline CDR1 reads SEHNR; CDR2 reads FQNEAQ (reference sequence). The CDR3 loop reads CASSLIAGGGSYNEQFF. The CDR3 nucleotides are TGTGCCAGCAGCTTAATAGCGGGGGGTGGCTCCTACAATGAGCAGTTCTTC. The full variable domain, with the rest looked up from reference TRBV7-9 and TRBJ2-1, is DTGVSQNPRHKITKRGQNVTFRCDPISEHNRLYWYRQTLGQGPEFLTYFQNEAQLEKSRLLSDRFSAERPKGSFSTLEIQRTEQGDSAMYLCASSLIAGGGSYNEQFFGPGTRLTVL.

This sequence joins TRBV5-4 and TRBJ1-4, with D hard to call. The CDR3 is 14 residues long. Germline V gene data show CDR1 as SGHNT and CDR2 as YYREEE (reference sequence). V shed 2 bases and J shed 0 bases, with 5 bases lying between them. CDR3 sequence: CASSFHTTNEKLFF. The CDR3 region has the DNA TGTGCCAGCAGCTTCCATACAACTAATGAAAAACTGTTTTTT.

V and J are TRBV27 and TRBJ2-1; 7 bases line up with TRBD1. CDR1 and CDR2 (germline): MNHEY, SMNVEV (reference sequence). The length of the CDR3 is 15 residues. V shed 6 bases and J 2 bases; nucleotides not matched to a gene: 7. For the CDR3, the DNA is TGTGCCAGCAGACGACAGGGTCGAACCTACAATGAGCAGTTCTTC. Amino acids: CASRRQGRTYNEQFF.

V usage is TRBV4-1 and J usage is TRBJ2-3; a possible D gene is TRBD1 (6 bases). This CDR3 contains 15 residues. The germline gives CDR1 MGHRA, CDR2 YSYEKL. V was cut by 6 bases and J by 6 bases, with 19 bases left in between. CDR3 protein: CASRGSGAGLDTQYF. The CDR3 DNA follows: TGCGCCAGCAGAGGGTCAGGGGCAGGTTTGGATACGCAGTATTTT.

V usage is TRBV7-6 and J usage is TRBJ2-7; TRBD1 agrees at 9 bases. Germline CDR1 SGHVS, CDR2 FNYEAQ. The CDR3 covers 15 residues. The junction had 8 bases not matched to a gene; V was cut back by 4 bases and J by 4 bases. The CDR3 protein is CASSWIGQGNYEQYF. CDR3 in DNA: TGTGCCAGCAGCTGGATTGGACAGGGGAATTACGAGCAGTACTTC.